This T cell receptor (beta chain) was obtained from a study of T-cell reconstitution after alpha-beta-depleted transplantation in children. The CDR3 is 12 amino acids. V lost 7 bases and J 3 bases, leaving 9 bases between the germline ends. Preparing the TCRbeta library involved the use of unique molecular identifiers. TCRdb re-called the PCR reads through MiXCR, storing one row per CDR3 protein. The repertoire holds 490,000 or so distinct CDR3 sequences, with roughly an eighth as singletons. This chain joins TRBV12-3 or TRBV12-4 and TRBJ1-2, with D possibly matching TRBD1 (5 bases). Sequencing was performed on PBMCs from the stem cell graft donor, taken from the stem cell graft. This receptor was obtained from a human donor who donated a stem cell graft to a child with combined immunodeficiency. The CDR3 here is CASTTTDYGYTF. The DNA for the CDR3 is TGTGCCAGCACCACGACAGACTATGGCTACACCTTC.